A single sample is the source of the 8 T cell receptor beta chains below, sequenced in a study of radiation and T cells in renal cell carcinoma. The time point here: blood 2 weeks post-SBRT. Documented treatment: 15 Gy SBRT to primary tumor, nephrectomy 4 weeks later. This table comes from immunoSEQ multiplex PCR, and its TCRdb copy is limited to in-frame clones, with some not included. This table holds about 150,000 clones, approximately 88% found once. The material was blood, obtained from a patient whose treatment included radiotherapy and nephrectomy. The source is a woman in her forties or fifties with renal cell carcinoma.

The table lists this clone with a count of one. The chain uses TRBV2 and TRBJ1-3; 9 bases agree with TRBD1. The CDR3 length is 14 residues. Germline trimming cut 6 bases from V and 4 bases from J; bases unmatched to any gene: 4. The germline gives CDR1 SNHLY, CDR2 FYNNEI. The CDR3 sequence is CASSRTGAGNTIYF. For the CDR3, the DNA is TGTGCCAGCAGCAGGACAGGGGCCGGAAACACCATATATTTT.

This clone was observed a single time. The chain carries TRBV10-3 and TRBJ2-4; D unclear. From germline, CDR1 is ENHRY and CDR2 SYGVKD. The V gene lost 3 bases and the J gene lost 5 bases, with 14 bases spanning the gap. The CDR3 totals 15 residues. In DNA form, the CDR3 reads TGTGCCATCAGTGATGAGGTGAATGAGGAAAACATTCAGTACTTC. Encoded protein: CAISDEVNEENIQYF.

J is TRBJ1-4 and V is TRBV15, with 7 bases matching TRBD1. The V gene end was trimmed by 3 bases and the J gene end by 7 bases; junction bases not matched to a gene: 5. The CDR3 totals 14 residues. CDR1 is LNHNV, CDR2 YYDKDF, per germline (reference sequence). The CDR3 bases are TGTGCCACCAGCAGCGAGAGGGACAGTGAAAAACTGTTTTTT. It is translated as CATSSERDSEKLFF.

This sequence joins TRBV7-6 and TRBJ2-5; the D call may be TRBD1 or TRBD2 (5 bases each). Per germline, CDR1 SGHVS and CDR2 FNYEAQ. V lost 0 bases, J lost 8 bases, and 19 bases lay in between. The CDR3 spans 16 residues. The CDR3: CASSLAETVGGRTQYF. DNA for the CDR3: TGTGCCAGCAGCTTAGCGGAGACAGTTGGGGGACGAACCCAGTACTTC.

The rearrangement links TRBV5-5 to TRBJ1-4; weak D call: TRBD1 (6 bases). Germline lookup yields CDR1 SGHKS and CDR2 YYEKEE (reference sequence). The CDR3 loop spans 14 amino acids. V was clipped by 3 bases and J by 8 bases, with 14 bases between them. CDR3 loop: CASSSAAGGEKLFF. The CDR3 region has the DNA TGTGCCAGCAGCTCGGCCGCGGGGGGCGAAAAACTGTTTTTT.

This chain uses TRBV27 with TRBJ1-5, with D perhaps TRBD1 (5 bases). Germline lookup yields CDR1 MNHEY and CDR2 SMNVEV (reference sequence). This CDR3 spans 16 amino acids. Trimming took 2 bases from V and 3 from J, leaving 14 bases between them. CDR3 bases: TGTGCCAGCAGTTTAGGTTCAGGGAGCCCCAATCAGCCCCAGCATTTT. Translation gives CASSLGSGSPNQPQHF.

DNA for the CDR3: TGTGCCAGCAGTGAAGGTAGAGAGGGTTTTCAGCCCCAGCATTTT. Translating it yields CASSEGREGFQPQHF. J is TRBJ1-5 and V is TRBV6-1, with no clear D. Germline lookup yields CDR1 MNHNS and CDR2 SASEGT. This CDR3 has 15 amino acids. Trimming cost V 1 base and J 6 bases, with 13 bases left between them.

The CDR3 region has the DNA TGTGCCAGCAGCTTCGGCGCGCGGGGCGGTAACTATGGCTACACCTTC. Its translation: CASSFGARGGNYGYTF. This sequence joins TRBV13 and TRBJ1-2; a weak D match, TRBD1 (5 bases). Trimming removed 3 bases at V and 1 base at J, with 15 bases between. The CDR3 consists of 16 residues. Germline lookup yields CDR1 PRHDT and CDR2 FYEKMQ (reference sequence). The full variable domain, rest sourced from reference TRBV13 and TRBJ1-2, is AAGVIQSPRHLIKEKRETATLKCYPIPRHDTVYWYQQGPGQDPQFLISFYEKMQSDKGSIPDRFSAQQFSDYHSELNMSSLELGDSALYFCASSFGARGGNYGYTFGSGTRLTVV.